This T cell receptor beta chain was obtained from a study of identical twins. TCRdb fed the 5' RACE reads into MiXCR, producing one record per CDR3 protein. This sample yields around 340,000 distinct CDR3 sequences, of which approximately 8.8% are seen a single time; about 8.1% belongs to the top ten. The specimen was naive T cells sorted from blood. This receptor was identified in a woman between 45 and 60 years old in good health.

CDR3 sequence (DNA): TGTGCCATCTTATCAAATTTCGAAAACATTCAGTACTTC. This translates into CAILSNFENIQYF. This chain joins TRBV10-3 and TRBJ2-4, with D unclear. The germline gives CDR1 ENHRY, CDR2 SYGVKD. Trimming cost V 8 bases and J 5 bases, with 13 bases left between them. This CDR3 contains 13 residues.